This T cell receptor (beta chain) was identified in a study of blood T cell repertoires in COVID-19. Across the whole study: Whether acute or convalescent, the COVID-19 samples came from the United States, Italy and Spain. Sources were T cells, B-cell-depleted T cells, or PBMCs; the material itself was cDNA or gDNA.

Method: immunoSEQ multiplex PCR; TCRdb's copy keeps in-frame clones and lacks some. The sample lists tens of thousands of clones, 90% occurring once. Trimming cost V 0 bases and J 2 bases; bases outside gene matches: 2. The CDR3 runs 15 residues. Germline CDR1 SGHRS, CDR2 YFSETQ. The sequencing sample was made of peripheral blood. The receptor comes from a man in his fifties or sixties with acute or convalescent COVID-19. This chain joins TRBV5-1 and TRBJ2-7; 10 bases match TRBD2. The CDR3 reads CASSLASGGPYEQYV. The DNA for the CDR3 is TGCGCCAGCAGCTTGGCTAGCGGGGGTCCCTACGAGCAGTACGTC.